The 28 T cell receptor beta chains below come from one sample, sequenced in a study of blood T cells in healthy people across ages. Alongside a J-beta primer mix, a sample-barcoded 5' primer served in a second PCR lasting about 7 to 12 cycles. Each CDR3 protein gets one entry after TCRdb re-called the 5' RACE reads with MiXCR. The sample has more than 1,400,000 distinct CDR3 sequences, around 39% seen once. The material sequenced was blood. These receptor sequences come from a young woman in good health.

This clonotype was counted at least ten times. The CDR3 protein is CASSLGQHSYNEQFF. CDR3 sequence (DNA): TGCGCCAGCAGCCTGGGACAGCACTCCTACAATGAGCAGTTCTTC. J is TRBJ2-1 and V is TRBV5-1; 7 bases line up with TRBD1. The germline gives CDR1 SGHRS, CDR2 YFSETQ. This CDR3 has 15 residues. Losses at the gene ends were 4 bases for V and 0 bases for J; bases not matched to a gene: 4.

This chain uses TRBV6-2 or TRBV6-3 with TRBJ2-1; possible D gene TRBD2, 6 bases. The tail of the sequence fits TRBJ2-7 better, so the J call may be wrong. Germline assignment: CDR1 MNHEY and CDR2 SVGEGT. The CDR3 has 16 residues. The CDR3 region has the DNA TGTGCCAGCAGCGACTTAGCGGCGAGCTCCTACAATGAGCAGTACTTC. Translated: CASSDLAASSYNEQYF.

The chain uses TRBV12-3 or TRBV12-4 and TRBJ2-7; 8 bases align to TRBD2. Near its end, the DNA agrees better with TRBJ2-5, so the J call may be wrong. The CDR3 totals 13 residues. The CDR3 loop reads CANRAAGVETQYF. CDR3 coding DNA: TGTGCCAACAGAGCAGCGGGAGTAGAGACCCAGTACTTC.

The V and J genes are TRBV20-1 and TRBJ2-1, with D possibly being TRBD2 (6 bases). Trimming pared 6 bases from V and 3 bases from J, leaving 12 bases between. The germline gives CDR1 DFQATT, CDR2 SNEGSKA (reference sequence). CDR3 size: 13 residues. This CDR3 reads CSALGAGYNEQFF. CDR3 nucleotides: TGCAGTGCACTGGGAGCGGGCTACAATGAGCAGTTCTTC.

The gene calls are TRBV5-1 and TRBJ1-2; D unresolved. CDR3 length: 15 amino acids. CDR1 and CDR2 from the germline V gene are SGHRS and YFSETQ. Deletions cut 0 bases from V and 8 bases from J, with 17 bases between. The DNA of the CDR3 is TGCGCCAGCAGCTTGGAGGCCGAGAGGGCGGCCGGCTACACCTTC. Translated: CASSLEAERAAGYTF. The whole variable domain, filled in from reference TRBV5-1 and TRBJ1-2, reads KAGVTQTPRYLIKTRGQQVTLSCSPISGHRSVSWYQQTPGQGLQFLFEYFSETQRNKGNFPGRFSGRQFSNSRSEMNVSTLELGDSALYLCASSLEAERAAGYTFGSGTRLTVV.

V and J are TRBV6-1 and TRBJ2-1; 8 bases are shared with TRBD2. The CDR3 contains 19 residues. The J segment lost 0 bases and the V segment lost 8 bases, leaving 18 bases of the junction unmatched. Germline V gene sequence: CDR1 MNHNS, CDR2 SASEGT. CDR3 protein: CASPPSGREFNSSYNEQFF. The CDR3 bases are TGTGCCAGCCCCCCCAGCGGGAGAGAGTTTAACAGCTCCTACAATGAGCAGTTCTTC.

The chain links TRBV4-2 to TRBJ2-1; D is uncertain. CDR1 is LGHNA and CDR2 is YNFKEQ in the germline V gene. Trimming removed 4 bases from V and 3 bases from J, with 13 bases in between. The CDR3 sequence is 15 residues long. The CDR3 spells CASSRERVDYNEQFF. The CDR3, as DNA: TGTGCCAGCAGCCGAGAAAGGGTAGACTACAATGAGCAGTTCTTC.

In its sample, this clonotype was seen many times. CDR3 nucleotide sequence: TGCGCCAGCAGCCAAGCCCGGCAGGGCTCCGGGAGGGGCTACACCTTC. Translated, it gives CASSQARQGSGRGYTF. J is TRBJ1-2 and V is TRBV4-1; D is possibly TRBD1 (5 bases). The CDR3 length is 16 residues. V gave up 1 base and J gave up 8 bases, with 20 bases separating them. CDR1 MGHRA and CDR2 YSYEKL come from the germline V gene.

Here the CDR3 reads CASSRLRPRGAQTDTGELFF. CDR3 nucleotide sequence: TGTGCCAGCAGCCGCTTACGGCCCCGGGGGGCCCAAACGGACACCGGGGAGCTGTTTTTT. V usage is TRBV6-1 and J usage is TRBJ2-2, with D perhaps TRBD2 (7 bases). V was cut by 6 bases and J by 3 bases, with 29 bases left in between. This CDR3 is built from 20 residues. CDR1 is MNHNS and CDR2 is SASEGT in the germline V gene.

V gene TRBV6-5 combines with J gene TRBJ1-2, with D tentatively TRBD1 (5 bases). The CDR3 loop spans 14 amino acids. Germline V gene data show CDR1 as MNHEY and CDR2 as SVGAGI. The ends were cut back, 5 bases at V and 4 bases at J, with 14 bases in the middle. CDR3 protein: CASSPQTELYGYTF. CDR3 nucleotides: TGTGCCAGCAGTCCCCAGACAGAACTCTATGGCTACACCTTC.

This clonotype has just one count. The chain combines TRBV28 with TRBJ1-1; D is undetermined. CDR1 and CDR2 from the germline V gene are MDHEN and SYDVKM. V was shortened by 9 bases and J by 1 base, with 9 bases between the two germline ends. The CDR3 runs 12 residues. Here the CDR3 DNA reads TGTGCCAGTCTTAGGTGGAACACTGAAGCTTTCTTT. It encodes CASLRWNTEAFF.

This clonotype has more than one count but fewer than ten. V gene TRBV5-1 combines with J gene TRBJ2-5; TRBD1 might be the D (5 bases). The CDR3 is 16 amino acids. Trimming removed 1 base at V and 5 bases at J, with 18 bases between. From germline, CDR1 is SGHRS and CDR2 YFSETQ. This CDR3 is CASSLQKAPGFETQYF. Here the CDR3 DNA reads TGCGCCAGCAGCTTGCAGAAGGCACCAGGGTTCGAGACCCAGTACTTC.

Comments on this clonotype: Compared with germline, one end of the junction differs, possibly owing to a read error. This chain joins TRBV29-1 and TRBJ2-3, with D possibly matching TRBD1 (5 bases). CDR3 length equals 13 residues. Germline-derived CDR1 and CDR2 are SQVTM and ANQGSEA. The CDR3 nucleotides read TGCGGCGTTTTGGGCAGGGTTACAGATACGCAGTATTTT. This encodes CGVLGRVTDTQYF.

The chain carries TRBV7-9 and TRBJ2-7, with TRBD2 identical over 11 bases. The J call may be incorrect, as the DNA end agrees better with TRBJ2-5. CDR1 SEHNR and CDR2 FQNEAQ come from the germline V gene (reference sequence). The CDR3 is 15 residues long. CDR3 DNA: TGTGCCAGCAGCTTCCAGCTAGCGGGGGGAGAGACCCAGTACTTC. Translation: CASSFQLAGGETQYF.

This clonotype showed up just a few times. The chain combines TRBV20-1 with TRBJ1-5, with 7 bases aligning to TRBD1. Germline CDR1 reads DFQATT; CDR2 reads SNEGSKA (reference sequence). Trimming removed 4 bases from V and 2 bases from J; junction bases left unmatched: 14. The CDR3 spans 17 residues. The DNA of the CDR3 is TGCAGTGCTACGGACTCCAACAGGGGTTGGGGCAATCAGCCCCAGCATTTT. This translates into CSATDSNRGWGNQPQHF.

This clonotype was seen more than once but under ten times. This chain connects TRBV6-2 or TRBV6-3 to TRBJ2-7, with D maybe TRBD2 (5 bases). Per germline, CDR1 MNHEY and CDR2 SVGEGT. The length of the CDR3 is 16 residues. Trimming took off 2 bases at V and 0 bases at J, with 14 bases between the two ends. The CDR3 loop is CASSYGYGESSYEQYF. In DNA, the CDR3 is TGTGCCAGCAGTTACGGGTATGGGGAGAGCTCCTACGAGCAGTACTTC.

The CDR3 region is CASSLTGTPNGGTEAFF. CDR3 DNA: TGCGCCAGCAGCTTAACCGGGACACCAAACGGCGGCACTGAAGCTTTCTTT. V is TRBV5-1 and J is TRBJ1-1; a possible D gene is TRBD1 (6 bases). Germline CDR1 and CDR2: SGHRS and YFSETQ. V was clipped by 2 bases and J by 4 bases, with 21 bases between them. The CDR3 covers 17 residues.

This clonotype was observed a few times. The chain has TRBV20-1 and TRBJ2-1; D call uncertain. Germline V gene data show CDR1 as DFQATT and CDR2 as SNEGSKA (reference sequence). This CDR3 region has 13 residues. V lost 0 bases and J lost 13, with 16 bases in between. CDR3 sequence (DNA): TGCAGTGCTAGAGATCAGGTTTTGAAGCTCCAGTTCTTC. The encoded protein is CSARDQVLKLQFF.

The J gene is TRBJ1-1, the V gene TRBV27; no firm D call. Germline CDR1 MNHEY, CDR2 SMNVEV (reference sequence). This CDR3 is built from 14 residues. V dropped 5 bases and J dropped 6 bases, with 16 bases sitting between them. CDR3 coding DNA: TGTGCCAGCAGTCCCAAAGGAGGGAGCTCTGAAGCTTTCTTT. Translation: CASSPKGGSSEAFF.

Regarding this clonotype: No conserved phenylalanine or tryptophan is present at the end of the CDR3, so a read error is the likely explanation. The CDR3 DNA follows: TGTGCCGGCAGTCTCTCGGGGGGGGCCACGGGTACGCAGTATTAT. This codes for CAGSLSGGATGTQYY. The J gene is TRBJ2-3, the V gene TRBV27, with 8 positions matching TRBD2. Germline V gene data show CDR1 as MNHEY and CDR2 as SMNVEV (reference sequence). The CDR3 runs 15 residues.

V and J are TRBV6-1 and TRBJ2-1, with 8 nucleotides matching TRBD1. CDR3 length: 16 residues. Per germline, CDR1 MNHNS and CDR2 SASEGT. With 6 bases clipped from V and 2 bases from J, the junction kept 9 bases outside the gene matches. CDR3 sequence (DNA): TGTGCCAGCAGGGGAGGACAGGGAAGGACCTACAATGAGCAGTTCTTC. Protein sequence: CASRGGQGRTYNEQFF.

This chain links TRBV30 with TRBJ1-1; D possibly corresponds to TRBD1 (6 bases). The CDR3 runs to 12 residues. Trimming shortened V by 0 bases and J by 11 bases, and 13 bases separated the two germline ends. Germline V CDR1 and CDR2: GTSNPN, SVGIG (reference sequence). In nucleotides, the CDR3 is TGTGCCTGGAGTGTACAGACAGGTCGGGCTTTCTTT. Translating it yields CAWSVQTGRAFF.

This clonotype was counted between two and nine times. The rearrangement uses TRBV4-1 and TRBJ1-5; no reliable D call. The CDR3 has 12 residues. V shed 1 base and J shed 9 bases, with 7 bases lying between them. The V gene's germline CDR1 is MGHRA and CDR2 YSYEKL. The CDR3 region is CASSQGSGPQHF. CDR3 nucleotides: TGCGCCAGCAGCCAAGGGAGTGGGCCCCAGCATTTT.

This clonotype was observed a few times. The chain recombines TRBV7-9 with TRBJ2-1; no definite D call. Germline lookup yields CDR1 SEHNR and CDR2 FQNEAQ (reference sequence). The CDR3 contains 14 residues. V was pared by 3 bases and J by 7 bases, with 13 bases between. The CDR3 DNA reads TGTGCCAGCAGCTTGGCAATCAGTCCGAATGAGCAGTTCTTC. It yields the protein CASSLAISPNEQFF.

The chain carries TRBV7-2 and TRBJ1-4; perhaps TRBD1 as D (5 bases). Trimming left V 1 base short and J 8 bases short, with 14 bases between. CDR3 size: 15 residues. Germline V CDR1 and CDR2: SGHTA, FQGNSA. In nucleotides, the CDR3 is TGTGCCAGCAGCTTAGTGGGAGGGGTTGGGGAAAAACTGTTTTTT. Its protein is CASSLVGGVGEKLFF.

This clonotype was found a few times. The rearrangement uses TRBV20-1 and TRBJ2-4; perhaps TRBD2 as D (5 bases). CDR1 DFQATT and CDR2 SNEGSKA come from the germline V gene (reference sequence). The CDR3 consists of 14 residues. The V end was cut by 3 bases, the J end by 5 bases, with 14 bases between. The CDR3 protein is CSASSLALQNIQYF. Here the CDR3 DNA reads TGCAGTGCTAGCTCTCTAGCCCTCCAAAACATTCAGTACTTC.

V gene TRBV19 combines with J gene TRBJ2-1, with D unresolved. Trimming shortened V by 5 bases and J by 0 bases, and 11 bases separated the two germline ends. Germline values: CDR1 LNHDA, CDR2 SQIVND (reference sequence). There are 15 residues in the CDR3. The CDR3 here is CASSWGFYSYNEQFF. CDR3 nucleotide sequence: TGTGCCAGTAGTTGGGGTTTCTACTCCTACAATGAGCAGTTCTTC.

The chain recombines TRBV10-3 with TRBJ2-7; 8 positions match TRBD2. J gave up 5 bases and V 10 bases, and 10 bases lay outside the gene matches. Per the germline V gene, CDR1 is ENHRY and CDR2 is SYGVKD. The CDR3 runs to 13 residues. In DNA form, the CDR3 reads TGTGCCACTCACGGGAGGGATGGCGACGAGCAGTACTTC. The encoded protein is CATHGRDGDEQYF.